These 14 T cell receptor beta chains were all obtained from the same sample, sequenced in a study of PD-1 blockade in classical Hodgkin lymphoma. The sample's time point: cycle 4 day 1 (C4D1), after six to seven weeks of nivolumab. After autologous stem cell transplantation all patients relapsed, and prior brentuximab vedotin exposure differed between cohorts. Only in-frame clones appear in the TCRdb table, and some are missing; sequencing was by immunoSEQ multiplex PCR. The repertoire holds fewer than 50,000 clones, with more than 70% as singletons. Specimen: peripheral blood mononuclear cells (PBMCs), collected before the fourth cycle of nivolumab. These receptors were taken from a human donor with classical Hodgkin lymphoma.

The rearrangement links TRBV1 to TRBJ1-2. TRBV1 is annotated as a pseudogene. The CDR3 runs to 16 residues. Here the CDR3 reads CTSSLKLVRKTYGYTF. The CDR3 nucleotides are TGCACCAGCAGTCTCAAGCTTGTGCGAAAGACCTATGGCTACACCTTC.

This clone was counted a few times. This chain links TRBV10-3 with TRBJ1-1; D might be TRBD1 (5 bases). Germline V gene sequence: CDR1 ENHRY, CDR2 SYGVKD. The CDR3 totals 12 residues. V dropped 9 bases and J dropped 1 base, with 9 bases sitting between them. The CDR3: CAIRRGNTEAFF. The CDR3 DNA follows: TGTGCCATTCGTAGGGGGAACACTGAAGCTTTCTTT.

The chain couples TRBV4-1 to TRBJ1-2, with 7 bases aligning to TRBD1. Unmatched junction bases numbered 9, after V lost 6 bases and J lost 2 bases. Germline loops: CDR1 MGHRA, CDR2 YSYEKL. CDR3 length equals 15 residues. CDR3 DNA: TGCGCCAGCAGTTCAGGGGGGGCGCAGAACTATGGCTACACCTTC. Protein product: CASSSGGAQNYGYTF.

The CDR3 is CASSAGDTGELFF. The DNA of the CDR3 is TGTGCCAGCAGCGCAGGGGACACCGGGGAGCTGTTTTTT. This chain connects TRBV6-6 to TRBJ2-2, with a tentative D call TRBD1 (6 bases). CDR3 length: 13 amino acids. Germline V gene data show CDR1 as MNHNY and CDR2 as SVGAGI (reference sequence). The V end was cut by 6 bases, the J end by 3 bases, with 8 bases between.

The chain carries TRBV7-2 and TRBJ2-5; 7 bases align to TRBD1. The V gene's germline CDR1 is SGHTA and CDR2 FQGNSA. The length of the CDR3 is 14 residues. After removal of 5 bases from V and 4 bases from J, the junction contained 7 bases not matched to a gene. The CDR3 DNA is TGTGCCAGCAGCGTAAGACAGGGTGGAGAGACCCAGTACTTC. It yields the protein CASSVRQGGETQYF.

The chain uses TRBV29-1 and TRBJ2-7; D remains ambiguous. This CDR3 has 12 amino acids. V shed 4 bases and J shed 0 bases, with 7 bases lying between them. From germline, CDR1 is SQVTM and CDR2 ANQGSEA. The CDR3 DNA reads as TGCAGCGTTGGGCCTAGCTCCTACGAGCAGTACTTC. It is translated as CSVGPSSYEQYF.

This clone was observed a single time. The V call is TRBV2, the J call TRBJ1-1, with D possibly matching TRBD1 (6 bases). CDR1 SNHLY and CDR2 FYNNEI come from the germline V gene. Trimming cost V 7 bases and J 11 bases, with 17 bases left between them. The CDR3 extends over 12 amino acids. The DNA for the CDR3 is TGTGCCAGCAAATTCGACGGGGGGCGGGCTTTCTTT. Protein sequence: CASKFDGGRAFF.

The chain is built from TRBV25-1 and TRBJ2-7; no firm D call. This CDR3 is 12 amino acids long. CDR1 is MGHDK, CDR2 SYGVNS, per germline. Trimming took 9 bases from V and 2 from J, leaving 11 bases between them. The CDR3: CASSERTYEQYF. CDR3 sequence (DNA): TGTGCCAGTTCGGAGAGGACCTACGAGCAGTACTTC.

As regards this clone: This may be a read error: a much more frequent sequence differs by one nucleotide. The J gene is TRBJ1-1, the V gene TRBV11-2; D uncertain. The germline CDR1 and CDR2 sequences are SGHAT and FQNNGV. Trimming left V 2 bases short and J 1 base short, with 2 bases between. The CDR3 runs 12 residues. The CDR3 is CASSLSNTEAFF. Written as DNA, the CDR3 is TGTGCCAGCAGCTTATCGAACACTGAAGCTTTCTTT.

The CDR3 loop reads CASSLDRGRSQAFF. CDR3 DNA sequence: TGTGCCAGCAGCTTAGACAGGGGGCGAAGTCAAGCTTTCTTT. This chain links TRBV5-6 with TRBJ1-1, with TRBD1 identical over 10 bases. This CDR3 region has 14 residues. Germline V gene data show CDR1 as SGHDT and CDR2 as YYEEEE. Losses at the gene ends were 2 bases for V and 9 bases for J; bases not matched to a gene: 7.

This clone turned up a few times. V usage is TRBV19 and J usage is TRBJ2-7; D may match TRBD1 or TRBD2 (5 bases each). The CDR3 totals 15 residues. Trimming shortened V by 3 bases and J by 2 bases, and 14 bases separated the two germline ends. Germline CDR1 LNHDA, CDR2 SQIVND (reference sequence). The DNA for the CDR3 is TGTGCCAGTAGTATTGGGGGTATGAAGACCTACGAGCAGTACTTC. Its translation: CASSIGGMKTYEQYF.

The rearrangement links TRBV11-2 to TRBJ2-5; maybe TRBD2 (5 bases). Between the trimmed V and J ends, which lost 2 bases and 1 base, there was a span of 14 bases. The CDR3 runs 16 residues. Per germline, CDR1 SGHAT and CDR2 FQNNGV. CDR3 coding DNA: TGTGCCAGCAGCTTAAGGCTAGCACCTATCCAAGAGACCCAGTACTTC. Translating it yields CASSLRLAPIQETQYF. Looking up the rest from reference TRBV11-2 and TRBJ2-5 gives the full variable domain: EAGVAQSPRYKIIEKRQSVAFWCNPISGHATLYWYQQILGQGPKLLIQFQNNGVVDDSQLPKDRFSAERLKGVDSTLKIQPAKLEDSAVYLCASSLRLAPIQETQYFGPGTRLLVL.

This sequence joins TRBV6-5 and TRBJ1-3; D remains ambiguous. This CDR3 spans 13 amino acids. Germline V gives CDR1 MNHEY, CDR2 SVGAGI. Trimming took 9 bases from V and 0 from J, leaving 9 bases between them. This CDR3 reads CASTTTSGNTIYF. The CDR3 DNA reads as TGTGCCAGTACAACGACCTCTGGAAACACCATATATTTT.

This chain uses TRBV19 with TRBJ1-5; 7 bases are a match to TRBD1. Trimming took 3 bases from V and 6 from J; bases not matched to a gene: 2. In germline, CDR1 is LNHDA, CDR2 SQIVND (reference sequence). The CDR3 extends over 13 amino acids. The CDR3 sequence is CASSIAGGQPQHF. The CDR3 region has the DNA TGTGCCAGTAGTATCGCAGGGGGTCAGCCCCAGCATTTT.